This is a list of T cell receptor beta chains from one sample in a study of blood T cell repertoires in COVID-19. Sequenced by immunoSEQ multiplex PCR; TCRdb stores in-frame clones only, minus some. This sample has some 300,000 clones, with about 87% found just once. Material: peripheral blood. The receptors shown here come from a woman aged 45-65 years with COVID-19, enrolled during active disease. Each CDR3 is given with its conserved first and last residue. Fields, in order: D gene, V gene, clone size, J gene, CDR3 DNA, CDR3 protein. A D gene is named only where the DNA matches it firmly. Where a row states a size, it is once, few, many or the class of an expanded clone; other rows omit it.

>TRBD1|TRBV24-1|NA|TRBJ2-7
TGTGCCACCAGTGATGGGGCGGGACAGGGCACATACGAGCAGTACTTC
CATSDGAGQGTYEQYF
>NA|TRBV2|NA|TRBJ1-1
TGTGCCAGCATGGAACCGAAGGGGACTGAAGCTTTCTTT
CASMEPKGTEAFF
>TRBD2|TRBV6-5|NA|TRBJ2-1
TGTGCCAGCTCAGCGGGATCCCACAATGAGCAGTTCTTC
CASSAGSHNEQFF
>NA|TRBV3-1/TRBV3-2|NA|TRBJ2-1
TGTGCCAGCAGCCAAGATAGGGCTAGGGGGAATGAGCAGTTCTTC
CASSQDRARGNEQFF
>TRBD1|TRBV11-2|NA|TRBJ1-3
TGTGCCAGCAGCAGAACCGGGACAGGGACCGGAAACACCATATATTTT
CASSRTGTGTGNTIYF
>TRBD1|TRBV18|medium-sized|TRBJ1-1
TGTGCCAGCTCACCACAGGGGGCCTCTGAAGCTTTCTTT
CASSPQGASEAFF
>TRBD1|TRBV18|NA|TRBJ2-7
TGTGCCAGCTCACCAGGGACAGGGGACTACGAGCAGTACTTC
CASSPGTGDYEQYF
>TRBD1|TRBV27|NA|TRBJ1-5
TGTGCCAGCAGAGGAACAGGGGGCGGGTATCAGCCCCAGCATTTT
CASRGTGGGYQPQHF
>TRBD2|TRBV15|NA|TRBJ2-7
TGTGCCACCAGCGACGGGACTACTCTCTACGAGCAGTACTTC
CATSDGTTLYEQYF
>TRBD1|TRBV6-5|once|TRBJ1-1
TGTGCCAGCTCGAGACAGGGCCGTTTGAACACTGAAGCTTTCTTT
CASSRQGRLNTEAFF
>TRBD2|TRBV11-3|NA|TRBJ2-1
TGTGCCAGCAGCTTAGAGCGGACTAGCGGCCTATACAATGAGCAGTTCTTC
CASSLERTSGLYNEQFF
>TRBD2|TRBV4-1|NA|TRBJ2-3
TGCGCCAGCAGCCAAGAGATTACTAGCGGAAGAATTGATACGCAGTATTTT
CASSQEITSGRIDTQYF
>NA|TRBV7-9|NA|TRBJ1-5
TGTGCCAGCAGTCGGGCCTTTGGGGCCAGCAATCAGCCCCAGCATTTT
CASSRAFGASNQPQHF
>NA|TRBV14|NA|TRBJ1-6
TGTGCCAGCAGCCAAGATGATTGGGAGTATTCACCCCTCCACTTT
CASSQDDWEYSPLHF
>NA|TRBV7-8|NA|TRBJ1-5
TGTGCCAGCAGCTTTACCGGGAATAGCAATCAGCCCCAGCATTTT
CASSFTGNSNQPQHF
>NA|TRBV2|NA|TRBJ2-7
TGTGCCAGCTCACTATCCCAGGGATCTATCCACGAGCAGTACTTC
CASSLSQGSIHEQYF
>NA|TRBV27|NA|TRBJ1-1
TGTGCCAGCAATTCCAAAACAGGGCGGACTGAAGCTTTCTTT
CASNSKTGRTEAFF
>NA|TRBV9|once|TRBJ2-1
TGTGCCAGCAGCGGGGGGGTCCTCAGCTCCTACAATGAGCAGTTCTTC
CASSGGVLSSYNEQFF
>TRBD1|TRBV2|NA|TRBJ1-5
TGTGCCAGCAGTGATTTGGGACAGGGGACAGGCAATCAGCCCCAGCATTTT
CASSDLGQGTGNQPQHF
>TRBD2|TRBV7-2|NA|TRBJ2-1
TGTGCCAGCACCTCTGGACTAGCGGGAGGGCCTGGGGATGAGCAGTTCTTC
CASTSGLAGGPGDEQFF
>NA|TRBV4-1|NA|TRBJ2-3
TGCGCCAGCAGCAGTCGGGAAAACACAGATACGCAGTATTTT
CASSSRENTDTQYF
>NA|TRBV19|NA|TRBJ1-4
TGTGCCAGTAGTATAGATTCCGGGGGGGGTGATGAAAAACTGTTTTTT
CASSIDSGGGDEKLFF